This entry features one T cell receptor beta chain sequence. The CDR3 has 17 residues. The germline V gene encodes CDR1 SEHNR and CDR2 FQNEAQ (reference sequence). V shed 5 bases, J shed 4 bases, and the junction held 14 bases outside the gene matches. This entry belongs to a study of blood T cell repertoires in COVID-19. Study summary: The study drew acute and convalescent COVID-19 samples from the United States, Italy and Spain. Sample material is recorded as cDNA or gDNA derived from T cells, B-cell-depleted T cells, or PBMCs.

Authors' analysis steps: Amplification of reference gene primers was used by the study to estimate nucleated cell counts. Libraries were prepared by immunoSEQ multiplex PCR; TCRdb keeps only in-frame clonotypes and omits some of them. V and J calls and clone size are those listed in that table; D and trimming were worked out from the DNA. The sample has roughly 110,000 clones; 85% to 90% are singletons. This sequence originates from a woman aged 45-60 years with acute or convalescent COVID-19. Input material: peripheral blood. The chain employs TRBV7-9 and TRBJ2-3; TRBD1 agrees at 8 bases. CDR3 sequence: CASSRKYGAGGADTQYF. DNA of the CDR3: TGTGCCAGCAGCCGTAAATACGGGGCAGGGGGCGCAGATACGCAGTATTTT.